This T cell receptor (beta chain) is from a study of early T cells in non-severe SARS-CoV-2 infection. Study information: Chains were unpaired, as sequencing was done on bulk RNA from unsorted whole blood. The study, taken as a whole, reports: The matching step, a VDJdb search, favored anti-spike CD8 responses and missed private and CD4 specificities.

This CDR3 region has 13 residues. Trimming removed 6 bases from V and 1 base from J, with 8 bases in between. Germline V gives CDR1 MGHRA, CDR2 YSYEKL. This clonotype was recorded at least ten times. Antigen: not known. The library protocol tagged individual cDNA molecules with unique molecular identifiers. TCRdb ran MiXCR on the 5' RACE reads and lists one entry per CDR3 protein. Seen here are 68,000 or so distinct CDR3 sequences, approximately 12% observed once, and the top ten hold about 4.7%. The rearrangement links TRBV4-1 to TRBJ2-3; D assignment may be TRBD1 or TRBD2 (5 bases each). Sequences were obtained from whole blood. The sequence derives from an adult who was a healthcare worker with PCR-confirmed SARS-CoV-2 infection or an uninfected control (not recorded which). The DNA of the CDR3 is TGCGCCAGCAGAGGGGACGGCACAGATACGCAGTATTTT. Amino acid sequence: CASRGDGTDTQYF.